The rows below give T cell receptor beta chains drawn from one sample of a study of T cell responses to AZD1222 COVID-19 vaccine. TCRdb's table, derived via immunoSEQ multiplex PCR, lists solely in-frame clones and lacks some. The sample lists 120,000 or so clones; more than 75% were seen once. Specimen: peripheral blood, collected on day 0 of AZD1222 vaccination. Every receptor here comes from an adult in good health. CDR3s include the opening cysteine and the closing phenylalanine or tryptophan. The D gene is left open where the match is weak. Where a row states a size, it is once, few, many or the class of an expanded clone; other rows omit it.

>TRBJ2-5|NA|TRBV18|NA
CASSPPGAAGETQYF
TGTGCCAGCTCACCACCGGGAGCGGCGGGGGAGACCCAGTACTTC
>TRBJ1-1|TRBD1|TRBV3-1/TRBV3-2|NA
CASSQGTGVLTEAFF
TGTGCCAGCAGCCAAGGGACAGGGGTCCTCACTGAAGCTTTCTTT
>TRBJ1-2|NA|TRBV4-3|NA
CASSTGQNYGYTF
TGCGCCAGCAGCACCGGACAAAACTATGGCTACACCTTC
>TRBJ1-3|TRBD1|TRBV7-9|once
CASSSPGQVGNTIYF
TGTGCCAGCAGCTCGCCGGGACAGGTTGGAAACACCATATATTTT
>TRBJ2-7|NA|TRBV19|NA
CASRSGASRYEQYF
TGTGCCAGTAGATCTGGGGCTAGCCGCTACGAGCAGTACTTC
>TRBJ1-1|TRBD1|TRBV7-9|NA
CASSLGGGDGTEAFF
TGTGCCAGCAGCTTAGGAGGGGGCGATGGCACTGAAGCTTTCTTT
>TRBJ2-1|NA|TRBV12-3/TRBV12-4|once
CASIHGVTEQFF
TGTGCCAGCATCCATGGTGTTACTGAGCAGTTCTTC
>TRBJ1-6|NA|TRBV2|few
CALADGGYNSPLHF
TGTGCCCTAGCAGATGGGGGTTATAATTCACCCCTCCACTTT
>TRBJ1-2|NA|TRBV7-9|NA
CASSLAGTDGYTF
TGTGCCAGCAGCTTAGCCGGGACGGATGGCTACACCTTC
>TRBJ2-3|NA|TRBV4-1|NA
CASSRDISTDTQYF
TGCGCCAGCAGCCGGGACATTAGCACAGATACGCAGTATTTT
>TRBJ1-2|TRBD1|TRBV18|NA
CASSPPGQRGYTF
TGTGCCAGCTCACCACCGGGACAGCGGGGCTACACCTTC
>TRBJ1-4|NA|TRBV19|once
CASSNGRGRGEKLFF
TGTGCCAGTAGTAACGGTCGGGGGCGGGGAGAAAAACTGTTTTTT
>TRBJ2-7|NA|TRBV24-1|NA
CASLTLDRYEQYF
TGTGCCTCGCTCACCCTGGACCGTTACGAGCAGTACTTC
>TRBJ1-5|NA|TRBV16|NA
CASSQSRRGIGGRHQPQHF
TGTGCCAGCAGCCAATCTAGACGGGGGATTGGGGGTCGGCATCAGCCCCAGCATTTT
>TRBJ1-5|NA|TRBV5-1|NA
CASSLTGNGNQPQHF
TGCGCCAGCAGCTTGACAGGGAATGGCAATCAGCCCCAGCATTTT
>TRBJ2-3|TRBD2|TRBV7-2|NA
CASSLAGTSGYTDTQYF
TGTGCCAGCAGCTTAGCAGGAACTAGCGGCTACACAGATACGCAGTATTTT
>TRBJ2-2|TRBD2|TRBV4-1|NA
CASSLPTGGPNTGELFF
TGCGCCAGCAGCCTACCAACGGGGGGGCCGAACACCGGGGAGCTGTTTTTT
>TRBJ2-7|TRBD1|TRBV27|NA
CASSLDRGTYEQYF
TGTGCCAGCAGTTTGGACAGGGGAACCTACGAGCAGTACTTC
>TRBJ2-7|NA|TRBV27|NA
CASSPRGGVWQYF
TGTGCCAGCAGTCCACGAGGAGGGGTCTGGCAGTACTTC
>TRBJ2-1|NA|TRBV7-6|NA
CASSPPAFSSSYNKQFF
TGTGCCAGCAGCCCGCCGGCATTCTCAAGCTCCTACAATAAGCAGTTCTTC
>TRBJ2-7|NA|TRBV7-8|NA
CASSPPLYEQYF
TGTGCCAGCAGCCCCCCTTTGTACGAGCAGTACTTC
>TRBJ1-1|NA|TRBV12-3/TRBV12-4|NA
CASRVGGYTEAFF
TGTGCCAGCAGGGTGGGGGGGTACACTGAAGCTTTCTTT
>TRBJ2-7|TRBD2|TRBV9|NA
CASSVSGGMAYEQYF
TGTGCCAGCAGCGTAAGCGGGGGAATGGCCTACGAGCAGTACTTC
>TRBJ2-1|NA|TRBV9|NA
CASSVGGHTITGLGLVQFF
TGTGCCAGCAGCGTAGGGGGACACACAATAACCGGCTTAGGGTTGGTGCAGTTCTTC
>TRBJ1-1|NA|TRBV6-2/TRBV6-3|NA
CASSYSPRGILKAFF
TGTGCCAGCAGTTACTCCCCCCGGGGCATCCTGAAGGCTTTCTTT
>TRBJ1-1|NA|TRBV7-9|NA
CASSGVGGHQNTEAFF
TGTGCCAGCAGCGGGGTGGGGGGCCACCAGAACACTGAAGCTTTCTTT
>TRBJ2-3|NA|TRBV21-1|NA
CASSKYSSGDSTDTQYF
TGTGCCAGCAGCAAATACTCTAGCGGGGATAGCACAGATACGCAGTATTTT
>TRBJ2-7|NA|TRBV4-1|NA
CASSQEDGTDYEQYF
TGCGCCAGCAGCCAAGAGGACGGTACAGACTACGAGCAGTACTTC
>TRBJ2-7|TRBD1|TRBV5-1|NA
CASSLESAGQGLSYEQYF
TGCGCCAGCAGCTTGGAGTCGGCCGGACAGGGTCTATCCTACGAGCAGTACTTC
>TRBJ1-5|NA|TRBV27|NA
CASTANPSNQPQHF
TGTGCCAGCACGGCAAACCCGAGCAATCAGCCCCAGCATTTT
>TRBJ2-5|NA|TRBV18|NA
CASSPDGGIGETQYF
TGTGCCAGCTCTCCCGATGGAGGGATCGGAGAGACCCAGTACTTC
>TRBJ2-7|TRBD1|TRBV7-9|once
CASSLGQGPGYEQYF
TGTGCCAGCAGCTTAGGACAGGGGCCAGGGTACGAGCAGTACTTC
>TRBJ2-7|TRBD1|TRBV4-1|NA
CASSQDLGTGGVYEQYF
TGCGCCAGCAGCCAAGATCTGGGGACAGGGGGGGTCTACGAGCAGTACTTC
>TRBJ1-5|NA|TRBV5-1|once
CASSPQKPQHF
TGCGCCAGCAGCCCCCAGAAGCCCCAGCATTTT
>TRBJ2-1|NA|TRBV4-1|NA
CASSQDRRELVNEQFF
TGCGCCAGCAGCCAAGATAGGAGGGAACTTGTGAATGAGCAGTTCTTC
>TRBJ2-5|TRBD2|TRBV9|NA
CASSYRTSGGSETQYF
TGTGCCAGCAGCTACCGGACTAGCGGGGGGTCAGAGACCCAGTACTTC
>TRBJ2-5|TRBD1|TRBV4-2|NA
CASSPRPTGEGETQYF
TGTGCCAGCAGCCCACGCCCGACAGGGGAAGGAGAGACCCAGTACTTC
>TRBJ1-3|TRBD1|TRBV15|NA
CATSRSGTGAGNTIYF
TGTGCCACCAGCAGATCTGGGACAGGGGCTGGAAACACCATATATTTT
>TRBJ2-7|NA|TRBV2|NA
CASSTHGVEQYF
TGTGCCAGCAGCACCCATGGGGTCGAGCAGTACTTC
>TRBJ2-1|NA|TRBV15|NA
CATGTPTGNEQFF
TGTGCAACCGGGACTCCAACCGGCAATGAGCAGTTCTTC
>TRBJ1-6|TRBD1|TRBV6-6|once
CAKINRGYSPLHF
TGTGCCAAAATAAACAGGGGTTACTCACCCCTCCACTTT
>TRBJ2-5|NA|TRBV11-3|NA
CASSLGGQETQYF
TGTGCCAGCAGCTTGGGTGGCCAAGAGACCCAGTACTTC
>TRBJ1-2|NA|TRBV9|once
CASSVRDLAKGYTF
TGTGCCAGCAGCGTAAGGGACCTGGCAAAGGGCTACACCTTC